This record covers a single TCR beta chain. Its specificity is unknown. Assay: immunoSEQ multiplex PCR; the TCRdb copy retains only in-frame clones and omits some. The sample consists of about 24,000 clones, under 85% of them appearing once. These data originate in a study of vaccination effects on CD4 cells after COVID-19. Sequencing in the ViraFEST assay came after antigen-specific CD4+ T cells had been expanded with viral peptide pools, which were used to stimulate PBMC. Once cultured for under 11 days, the cells underwent separation to obtain CD4+ T cells. Participants were vaccinated with two doses of either the BNT162b2 or mRNA-1273 vaccine. V was pared by 7 bases and J by 4 bases, with 14 bases between. This CDR3 contains 14 residues. Germline CDR1 reads MDHEN; CDR2 reads SYDVKM. Study observations and caveats: Cross-reactivity with common cold coronaviruses was shown by only 1 of 255 vaccine-induced clones in healthy vaccinees.

The source of this sequence is a human donor who received a COVID-19 vaccine. The genes are TRBV28 and TRBJ1-3; D may be TRBD1 (5 bases). The input for sequencing was CD4+ T cells from PBMCs cultured with HCoV-NL63 spike peptides, taken after COVID-19 vaccination. The CDR3 bases are TGTGCCAGCACTTTGGGGGGGTACGGAAACACCATATATTTT. Protein product: CASTLGGYGNTIYF.